These 7 T cell receptor beta chains were all obtained from the same sample, sequenced in a study of blood T cells in healthy people across ages. Then a second PCR, running roughly 7 to 11 cycles, was carried out with a sample-barcoded 5' primer and a J-beta primer mix. TCRdb analysed the 5' RACE reads with MiXCR anew, one entry per CDR3 protein. This table holds 1.5 million to 2 million distinct CDR3 sequences, over 25% found once. The sequenced sample was blood. These receptors originate from a woman in her thirties in good health.

This chain uses TRBV6-2 or TRBV6-3 with TRBJ1-5; 8 bases fit TRBD1. Germline assignment: CDR1 MNHEY and CDR2 SVGEGT. J was trimmed by 6 bases and V by 7 bases; bases with no gene match: 5. The CDR3 runs to 13 residues. The CDR3 is CASTRQGIQPQHF. CDR3 nucleotide sequence: TGTGCCAGCACAAGACAGGGGATTCAGCCCCAGCATTTT.

The chain uses TRBV6-2 or TRBV6-3 and TRBJ2-3, with no clear D. This CDR3 spans 13 amino acids. CDR1 and CDR2 from the germline V gene are MNHEY and SVGEGT. The V end was cut by 3 bases, the J end by 4 bases, with 8 bases between. The chain's CDR3 is CASSYHPADTQYF. CDR3 sequence (DNA): TGTGCCAGCAGTTATCATCCGGCAGATACGCAGTATTTT.

CDR3 in amino acids: CSAVEGQGTYEQYF. The CDR3, as DNA: TGCAGTGCCGTGGAAGGACAGGGAACGTACGAGCAGTACTTC. The chain has TRBV20-1 and TRBJ2-7, with 8 bases fitting TRBD1. The V gene's germline CDR1 is DFQATT and CDR2 SNEGSKA (reference sequence). With 6 bases clipped from V and 4 bases from J, the junction kept 11 bases outside the gene matches. The CDR3 loop spans 14 amino acids.

The chain employs TRBV7-9 and TRBJ2-1; 9 positions match TRBD1. This CDR3 has 14 amino acids. In germline, CDR1 is SEHNR, CDR2 FQNEAQ (reference sequence). V shed 6 bases, J shed 7 bases, and the junction held 7 bases outside the gene matches. CDR3 DNA sequence: TGTGCCAGCAGGGGGACAGGGCGTCAGAATGAGCAGTTCTTC. It codes for CASRGTGRQNEQFF.

The V gene is TRBV28, the J gene TRBJ2-4; unclear D gene. The V gene lost 4 bases and the J gene lost 0 bases, with 10 bases spanning the gap. From germline, CDR1 is MDHEN and CDR2 SYDVKM. The CDR3 covers 15 residues. CDR3 loop: CASSSNSLAKNIQYF. The CDR3 DNA follows: TGTGCCAGCAGTTCCAATTCTTTAGCCAAAAACATTCAGTACTTC.

The chain recombines TRBV4-3 with TRBJ2-4; weak D call: TRBD2 (6 bases). Judging by the DNA end, TRBJ2-7 fits better; the J call may be wrong. CDR1 and CDR2 (germline): LGHNA, YSLEER. CDR3 length: 16 amino acids. In DNA, the CDR3 is TGCGCCAGCAGCCAAGAACCTCGCTTCGGGCGGGGCGAGCAGTACTTC. Residues: CASSQEPRFGRGEQYF.

This clonotype was counted only a few times. This chain links TRBV24-1 with TRBJ2-1, with a weak D call TRBD1 (5 bases). V lost 0 bases to trimming and J lost 5 bases, with 7 bases between them. CDR3 size: 14 residues. Germline lookup yields CDR1 KGHDR and CDR2 SFDVKD. As DNA, the CDR3 is TGTGCCACCAGTGATTTGGACAGCCACAATGAGCAGTTCTTC. This encodes CATSDLDSHNEQFF.